The 27 T cell receptor beta chains reported below all come from one sample, sequenced in a study of T cells in Graves' hyperthyroidism and ophthalmopathy. What was amplified from RNA transcripts were TCR beta CDR3 regions. The study used the HTBI primer set for a first-round RT-PCR of the TCR CDR3. TCRdb re-called the multiplex PCR reads through MiXCR, storing one row per CDR3 protein. The sample shows 560,000 or so distinct CDR3 sequences, about 43% of them seen only once. The specimen sequenced was peripheral blood or thyroid tissue (not recorded which). The receptors were gathered from a woman aged 18-29 years with Graves' hyperthyroidism.

The J gene is TRBJ1-5, the V gene TRBV7-3, with D perhaps TRBD1 (5 bases). CDR1 and CDR2 (germline): SGHTA, FQGTGA. V was pared by 3 bases and J by 3 bases, with 9 bases between. There are 14 residues in the CDR3. The CDR3 region is CASSFDSPNQPQHF. The DNA for the CDR3 is TGTGCCAGCAGCTTTGACAGCCCCAATCAGCCCCAGCATTTT.

As to this clonotype: A read error may account for a junction end that differs from germline. The chain uses TRBV10-3 and TRBJ2-7; 9 positions match TRBD1. There are 17 residues in the CDR3. CDR1 and CDR2 from the germline V gene are ENHRY and SYGVKD. The CDR3 spells CASSATGGSGHSYEQYF. Written as DNA, the CDR3 is TGTGCCAGCAGTGCCACAGGGGGCTCGGGTCACTCCTACGAGCAGTACTTC.

The V call is TRBV2, the J call TRBJ2-7; either TRBD1 or TRBD2 may supply D (5 bases each). CDR1 and CDR2 from the germline V gene are SNHLY and FYNNEI. Trimming shortened V by 5 bases and J by 2 bases, and 13 bases separated the two germline ends. CDR3 length: 14 amino acids. The CDR3 coding sequence is TGTGCCAGCAGTTTCTTAGGGACCGCCTACGAGCAGTACTTC. This encodes CASSFLGTAYEQYF. The variable domain in full, completed from reference TRBV2 and TRBJ2-7, reads EPEVTQTPSHQVTQMGQEVILRCVPISNHLYFYWYRQILGQKVEFLVSFYNNEISEKSEIFDDQFSVERPDGSNFTLKIRSTKLEDSAMYFCASSFLGTAYEQYFGPGTRLTVT.

This chain uses TRBV7-9 with TRBJ1-5, with 8 bases lining up with TRBD1. Germline V gene data show CDR1 as SEHNR and CDR2 as FQNEAQ (reference sequence). The CDR3 covers 16 residues. V lost 1 base, J lost 2 bases, and 4 bases stayed unmatched. The CDR3, as DNA: TGTGCCAGCAGCTTAGTGACAGGGGTCGGCAATCAGCCCCAGCATTTT. This translates into CASSLVTGVGNQPQHF.

This clonotype showed up just once. The chain has TRBV29-1 and TRBJ1-1, with 9 bases fitting TRBD1. This CDR3 has 13 amino acids. V was pared by 8 bases and J by 1 base, with 5 bases of the junction left unmatched. Germline V gene data show CDR1 as SQVTM and CDR2 as ANQGSEA. The CDR3: CSIRTGENTEAFF. CDR3 DNA sequence: TGCAGCATCCGGACAGGGGAGAACACTGAAGCTTTCTTT. Variable domain in full (rest from reference TRBV29-1 and TRBJ1-1): SAVISQKPSRDICQRGTSLTIQCQVDSQVTMMFWYRQQPGQSLTLIATANQGSEATYESGFVIDKFPISRPNLTFSTLTVSNMSPEDSSIYLCSIRTGENTEAFFGQGTRLTVV.

The sample holds one count of this clonotype. The V call is TRBV7-9, the J call TRBJ2-2; D is unclear. The CDR3 has 18 residues. V lost 2 bases to trimming and J lost 0 bases, with 16 bases between them. Per the germline V gene, CDR1 is SEHNR and CDR2 is FQNEAQ (reference sequence). CDR3 loop: CASSLSPLGATNTGELFF. As DNA, the CDR3 is TGTGCCAGCAGCTTATCGCCGTTAGGCGCGACGAACACCGGGGAGCTGTTTTTT.

This chain uses TRBV5-6 with TRBJ2-7, with D tentatively TRBD1 (6 bases). Germline V gives CDR1 SGHDT, CDR2 YYEEEE. Between the trimmed V and J ends, which lost 6 bases and 4 bases, there was a span of 17 bases. The CDR3 extends over 14 amino acids. CDR3 sequence: CASNRDTEMYEQYF. The CDR3 nucleotides are TGTGCCAGCAACCGGGACACGGAGATGTACGAGCAGTACTTC.

The chain couples TRBV12-3 or TRBV12-4 to TRBJ2-7, with 9 bases lining up with TRBD2. CDR3 size: 14 residues. V was clipped by 7 bases and J by 7 bases; unmatched bases: 11. CDR3 sequence reads: CASTSLAGPGEQYF. CDR3 DNA: TGTGCCAGCACCTCACTAGCGGGTCCCGGAGAGCAGTACTTC.

This clonotype has a count of ten or more. CDR3 sequence: CAIRGTGSTGELFF. The CDR3 nucleotides read TGTGCCATCAGGGGGACAGGGAGCACCGGGGAGCTGTTTTTT. This chain joins TRBV10-3 and TRBJ2-2; 9 bases align to TRBD1. The V segment lost 6 bases and the J segment 4 bases; nucleotides outside the gene matches: 3. CDR1 and CDR2 (germline): ENHRY, SYGVKD. The CDR3 length is 14 residues.

The chain couples TRBV7-8 to TRBJ2-7; possible D gene TRBD1, 5 bases. V was clipped by 5 bases and J by 1 base, with 12 bases between them. CDR1 and CDR2 (germline): SGHVS, FQNEAQ. CDR3 length: 14 residues. The CDR3 DNA is TGTGCCAGCAGCGTTGGACACCAGTCCTACGAGCAGTACTTC. This encodes CASSVGHQSYEQYF. Together with reference TRBV7-8 and TRBJ2-7, the CDR3 gives the full variable domain: GAGVSQSPRYKVAKRGQDVALRCDPISGHVSLFWYQQALGQGPEFLTYFQNEAQLDKSGLPSDRFFAERPEGSVSTLKIQRTQQEDSAVYLCASSVGHQSYEQYFGPGTRLTVT.

V usage is TRBV15 and J usage is TRBJ1-2; D unclear. Per the germline V gene, CDR1 is LNHNV and CDR2 is YYDKDF (reference sequence). The CDR3 extends over 13 amino acids. Trimming pared 3 bases from V and 6 bases from J, leaving 11 bases between. In DNA form, the CDR3 reads TGTGCCACCAGCAGGTCCGGGAACGATGGCTACACCTTC. It encodes CATSRSGNDGYTF.

The V gene is TRBV2, the J gene TRBJ2-5, with TRBD2 matching 13 bases. The J call may be wrong; the DNA end is better matched by TRBJ2-1. The CDR3 loop spans 16 amino acids. From germline, CDR1 is SNHLY and CDR2 FYNNEI. CDR3: CASRALPGLAGYEQFF. The CDR3 DNA reads TGTGCCAGCAGAGCCTTACCGGGACTAGCGGGGTATGAGCAGTTCTTC.

This clonotype was recorded at least ten times. The V and J genes are TRBV2 and TRBJ1-2; D gene uncertain. Germline values: CDR1 SNHLY, CDR2 FYNNEI. The CDR3 runs 13 residues. V lost 6 bases and J lost 5, with 13 bases in between. This CDR3 is CASRPGVEYGYTF. The CDR3 region has the DNA TGTGCCAGCAGACCCGGCGTAGAGTATGGCTACACCTTC.

A remark on this clonotype: This may stem from a read error, because a much larger clone lies one nucleotide away. This rearrangement joins TRBV29-1 to TRBJ2-7; D is undetermined. Trimming removed 6 bases at V and 2 bases at J, with 8 bases between. CDR1 is SQVTM and CDR2 is ANQGSEA in the germline V gene. CDR3 length: 11 residues. The CDR3 region has the DNA TGCAGCGTGGTAAAGGCCTACGAGCAGTACTTC. Translation gives CSVVKAYEQYF.

As to this clonotype: The junction and the germline gene differ at one end; a read error may be behind it. J is TRBJ2-5 and V is TRBV2; 11 bases are a match to TRBD2. The CDR3 extends over 15 amino acids. Germline V gives CDR1 SNHLY, CDR2 FYNNEI. CDR3 loop: CASRAGLADQEAQYF. DNA of the CDR3: TGTGCCAGCAGGGCGGGACTAGCGGACCAAGAGGCCCAGTACTTC.

CDR3 sequence reads: CSVVDRGEEAFF. The CDR3 bases are TGCAGCGTTGTGGACAGGGGCGAGGAAGCTTTCTTT. This chain uses TRBV29-1 with TRBJ1-1; 9 positions match TRBD1. CDR1 is SQVTM and CDR2 is ANQGSEA in the germline V gene. Germline trimming cut 4 bases from V and 8 bases from J; bases unmatched to any gene: 5. The CDR3 has 12 residues.

The J gene is TRBJ2-7, the V gene TRBV19; either TRBD1 or TRBD2 may fit D (5 bases each). Germline V gene data show CDR1 as LNHDA and CDR2 as SQIVND (reference sequence). V was trimmed by 11 bases and J by 4 bases, leaving 18 bases between them. The CDR3 runs to 13 residues. This CDR3 is CAARKGSGYEQYF. The CDR3 DNA sequence: TGTGCCGCCCGGAAGGGGAGTGGATACGAGCAGTACTTC.

This clonotype was found a few times. The chain couples TRBV7-9 to TRBJ2-2, with TRBD2 matching over 12 bases. Germline-derived CDR1 and CDR2 are SEHNR and FQNEAQ (reference sequence). The trim removed 4 bases at V and 6 bases at J, leaving 3 bases unmatched. The CDR3 runs 15 residues. For the CDR3, the DNA is TGTGCCAGCAGCTCGACTAGCGGGAGACCCGGGGAGCTGTTTTTT. As protein: CASSSTSGRPGELFF.

V gene TRBV14 combines with J gene TRBJ2-7; D might be TRBD1 or TRBD2, each matching 5 bases. Trimming pared 3 bases from V and 4 bases from J, leaving 16 bases between. This CDR3 has 15 residues. Germline V gives CDR1 SGHDN, CDR2 FVKESK. The chain's CDR3 is CASSQVGTSGYEQYF. CDR3 coding DNA: TGTGCCAGCAGCCAGGTGGGGACGTCAGGATACGAGCAGTACTTC.

This clonotype showed up just a few times. The V gene is TRBV12-5, the J gene TRBJ1-2; 8 nucleotides match TRBD1. Germline values: CDR1 LGHNT, CDR2 FRNRAP. V lost 2 bases to trimming and J lost 1 base; unmatched junction nucleotides: 3. This CDR3 is 15 amino acids long. The chain's CDR3 is CASGLRTGLNYGYTF. The DNA for the CDR3 is TGTGCTAGTGGTTTGCGGACAGGGCTTAACTATGGCTACACCTTC.

This clonotype was counted ten times or more. The chain recombines TRBV10-3 with TRBJ1-5; 9 nucleotides line up with TRBD1. CDR1 is ENHRY and CDR2 is SYGVKD in the germline V gene. J gave up 5 bases and V 2 bases, and 7 bases lay outside the gene matches. This CDR3 contains 16 residues. This CDR3 reads CAISETGGLGYQPQHF. CDR3 nucleotides: TGTGCCATCAGTGAGACAGGGGGCTTGGGCTATCAGCCCCAGCATTTT.

The chain recombines TRBV7-3 with TRBJ2-7, with a possible D match to TRBD2 (5 bases). Germline V lookup: CDR1 SGHTA, CDR2 FQGTGA. Trimming took 8 bases from V and 2 from J, leaving 16 bases between them. This CDR3 has 14 residues. The DNA for the CDR3 is TGTGCCAGCCAAGAGAGCGGACCCACCTACGAGCAGTACTTC. It translates to CASQESGPTYEQYF.

This clonotype was seen only a few times. This rearrangement joins TRBV7-2 to TRBJ2-2; D unresolved. Germline V gene lookup returns CDR1 SGHTA and CDR2 FQGNSA. This CDR3 is built from 12 residues. V was cut by 8 bases and J by 0 bases, with 4 bases left in between. The CDR3 reads CASLSNTGELFF. The CDR3 DNA reads as TGTGCCAGCTTATCGAACACCGGGGAGCTGTTTTTT.

As concerns this clonotype: The conserved phenylalanine or tryptophan normally closing the CDR3 is absent here, so this likely arose from a read error. The CDR3 region is CATSDARAADEAFL. In nucleotides, the CDR3 is TGTGCCACCAGTGACGCGCGGGCAGCCGATGAAGCTTTCCTT. The chain has TRBV24-1 and TRBJ1-1; the D is unclear. Germline values: CDR1 KGHDR, CDR2 SFDVKD. CDR3 size: 14 residues. Trimming removed 4 bases from V and 7 bases from J, with 15 bases in between.

This clonotype was detected ten times or more. The V and J genes are TRBV20-1 and TRBJ1-2; D remains ambiguous. The V gene lost 7 bases and the J gene lost 12 bases, with 9 bases spanning the gap. The CDR3 loop spans 8 amino acids. Germline V CDR1 and CDR2: DFQATT, SNEGSKA (reference sequence). The CDR3, as DNA: TGCAGTGTTCCCCCCAACACCTTC. Translated: CSVPPNTF.

This clonotype was observed a handful of times. The rearrangement links TRBV7-9 to TRBJ2-5, with a weak D call TRBD1 (6 bases). Trimming took 3 bases from V and 4 from J, leaving 18 bases between them. CDR3 size: 16 residues. Germline values: CDR1 SEHNR, CDR2 FQNEAQ (reference sequence). This CDR3 is CASSLGGSRGGETQYF. Written as DNA, the CDR3 is TGTGCCAGCAGCTTGGGCGGGTCCAGGGGCGGAGAGACCCAGTACTTC.

This clonotype was counted at least ten times. The chain couples TRBV9 to TRBJ1-5; 7 bases agree with TRBD1. The CDR3 runs 14 residues. The V gene's germline CDR1 is SGDLS and CDR2 YYNGEE. Trimming at V came to 3 bases and at J to 6 bases, leaving 6 bases not matched to a gene. CDR3 in amino acids: CASSAGTVSQPQHF. The CDR3 DNA reads TGTGCCAGCAGCGCAGGGACAGTTAGTCAGCCCCAGCATTTT.